This passage covers 13 T cell receptor beta chains from one sample sequenced in a study of shared clonotypes between healthy human individuals (dated by TCRdb to about 2020). Library construction relied on the immunoSEQ multiplex PCR assay. TCRdb took this table from immuneACCESS and kept in-frame rearrangements with V and J called. Such tables lack part of the clones; where checked against another copy, unresolved V genes explain under half of the gap, and the rest is unexplained. Present in this sample are roughly 1 million clones, 75% to 80% of which were seen just once. The ten largest clonotypes hold more than 0.5% of the sample. Sequenced sample: memory CD4+ T cells from PBMCs. In the paper's terms, the cell subset or site label means: CD45RA-negative fraction. These receptors all stem from a man aged 18-30 years in good health. Some clones in this sample may be carry-over from other donors' samples.

This chain uses TRBV19 with TRBJ2-3, with D perhaps matching TRBD2 (6 bases). The ends were cut back, 7 bases at V and 1 base at J, with 18 bases in the middle. The CDR3 covers 16 residues. The V gene's germline CDR1 is LNHDA and CDR2 SQIVND (reference sequence). For the CDR3, the DNA is TGTGCCAGTAAGAAGCGGGCGGACCCAGGCACAGATACGCAGTATTTT. This sequence encodes CASKKRADPGTDTQYF.

The chain couples TRBV11-2 to TRBJ2-7, with 8 bases fitting TRBD1. The CDR3 sequence is 13 residues long. Germline CDR1 and CDR2: SGHAT and FQNNGV. V lost 5 bases, J lost 4 bases, and 4 bases stayed unmatched. The CDR3 protein is CASSQDREYEQYF. CDR3 nucleotide sequence: TGTGCCAGCAGCCAGGACAGGGAATACGAGCAGTACTTC.

CDR3 DNA: TGTGCCAGCAGTACGGGGTCACTTAACACCGGGGAGCTGTTTTTT. It encodes CASSTGSLNTGELFF. The V gene is TRBV28, the J gene TRBJ2-2; D may be TRBD2 (5 bases). V lost 5 bases and J lost 2, with 12 bases in between. This CDR3 has 15 residues. The V gene's germline CDR1 is MDHEN and CDR2 SYDVKM.

This clone was recorded once. V usage is TRBV5-8 and J usage is TRBJ2-1; no clear D gene. Germline CDR1 reads SGHTS; CDR2 reads YDEGEE. The V and J ends lost 1 base and 8 bases respectively, with 16 bases between them. The CDR3 is 15 residues long. The CDR3 DNA sequence: TGTGCCAGCAGCTTGTTCCTAGTAGGTCGCGATGAGCAGTTCTTC. Protein sequence: CASSLFLVGRDEQFF.

The J gene is TRBJ2-7, the V gene TRBV6-6; TRBD1 agrees at 9 bases. The V gene's germline CDR1 is MNHNY and CDR2 SVGAGI (reference sequence). There are 15 residues in the CDR3. V lost 8 bases, J lost 4 bases, and 12 bases stayed unmatched. CDR3 in DNA: TGTGCCAGCCGGGACAGGGAGAGGAGGACGTACGAGCAGTACTTC. Encoded protein: CASRDRERRTYEQYF.

About this clone itself: The same CDR3 is also encoded by other DNA sequences in this sample. V is TRBV7-9 and J is TRBJ2-2; TRBD2 agrees at 9 bases. The CDR3 totals 15 residues. CDR1 and CDR2 from the germline V gene are SEHNR and FQNEAQ (reference sequence). V gave up 4 bases and J gave up 5 bases; unmatched junction bases: 5. CDR3 residues: CASSSLAGVTGELFF. The CDR3 DNA reads as TGTGCCAGCAGCTCCTTAGCGGGAGTAACCGGGGAGCTGTTTTTT.

This clone has only one observation. The identical CDR3 is also encoded by other nucleotide sequences in the sample. J is TRBJ2-1 and V is TRBV11-3, with 10 bases identical to TRBD2. Germline CDR1 and CDR2: SGHNT and YENEEA. Trimming took 0 bases from V and 2 from J; bases not matched to a gene: 1. The CDR3 consists of 16 residues. Written as DNA, the CDR3 is TGTGCCAGCAGCTTAGAGGGGACTAGCGCCTACAATGAGCAGTTCTTC. As protein: CASSLEGTSAYNEQFF.

V usage is TRBV7-6 and J usage is TRBJ2-3; D possibly matches TRBD1 or TRBD2 (5 bases each). Germline V lookup: CDR1 SGHVS, CDR2 FNYEAQ. This CDR3 is 15 amino acids long. V was shortened by 4 bases and J by 5 bases, with 16 bases between the two germline ends. CDR3 protein: CASSWSSQRGDTQYF. Here the CDR3 DNA reads TGTGCCAGCAGCTGGTCGTCGCAGAGGGGAGATACGCAGTATTTT.

Only a few counts were recorded for this clone. The rearrangement joins TRBV28 to TRBJ1-5; possibly TRBD1 for D (6 bases). CDR3 length equals 13 residues. V lost 6 bases and J 5 bases, leaving 11 bases between the germline ends. Germline loops: CDR1 MDHEN, CDR2 SYDVKM. CDR3 DNA sequence: TGTGCCAGCAGGGGACAATGGGATCAGCCCCAGCATTTT. It is translated as CASRGQWDQPQHF.

This chain links TRBV28 with TRBJ2-7; 7 bases map to TRBD1. The CDR3 totals 15 residues. The J segment lost 3 bases and the V segment lost 8 bases, leaving 13 bases of the junction unmatched. CDR1 MDHEN and CDR2 SYDVKM come from the germline V gene. The CDR3 is CASSTSGTASYEQYF. CDR3 nucleotide sequence: TGTGCCAGCTCCACCTCCGGGACAGCAAGCTACGAGCAGTACTTC.

The rearrangement uses TRBV7-2 and TRBJ1-5; no reliable D call. The germline V gene has CDR1 SGHTA and CDR2 FQGNSA. V dropped 3 bases and J dropped 6 bases, with 12 bases sitting between them. The CDR3 covers 14 residues. The CDR3 here is CASSFSQVGQPQHF. For the CDR3, the DNA is TGTGCCAGCAGCTTTAGCCAGGTGGGTCAGCCCCAGCATTTT.

The chain links TRBV9 to TRBJ1-2; D unclear. The CDR3 covers 16 residues. The germline V gene encodes CDR1 SGDLS and CDR2 YYNGEE. The ends were cut back, 0 bases at V and 6 bases at J, with 18 bases in the middle. CDR3 sequence (DNA): TGTGCCAGCAGCGTAGCGATAACCCGAGACCAAAATGGCTACACCTTC. Its protein product is CASSVAITRDQNGYTF.

The CDR3 loop reads CASSSLVLGEGGNEQFF. The CDR3 DNA reads TGTGCCAGCAGCTCGTTGGTATTGGGGGAGGGCGGGAATGAGCAGTTCTTC. The rearrangement joins TRBV7-9 to TRBJ2-1; 7 nucleotides agree with TRBD2. This CDR3 spans 17 amino acids. V was clipped by 4 bases and J by 7 bases; unmatched bases: 16. CDR1 is SEHNR and CDR2 is FQNEAQ in the germline V gene (reference sequence). The whole variable domain, filled in from reference TRBV7-9 and TRBJ2-1, reads DTGVSQNPRHKITKRGQNVTFRCDPISEHNRLYWYRQTLGQGPEFLTYFQNEAQLEKSRLLSDRFSAERPKGSFSTLEIQRTEQGDSAMYLCASSSLVLGEGGNEQFFGPGTRLTVL.